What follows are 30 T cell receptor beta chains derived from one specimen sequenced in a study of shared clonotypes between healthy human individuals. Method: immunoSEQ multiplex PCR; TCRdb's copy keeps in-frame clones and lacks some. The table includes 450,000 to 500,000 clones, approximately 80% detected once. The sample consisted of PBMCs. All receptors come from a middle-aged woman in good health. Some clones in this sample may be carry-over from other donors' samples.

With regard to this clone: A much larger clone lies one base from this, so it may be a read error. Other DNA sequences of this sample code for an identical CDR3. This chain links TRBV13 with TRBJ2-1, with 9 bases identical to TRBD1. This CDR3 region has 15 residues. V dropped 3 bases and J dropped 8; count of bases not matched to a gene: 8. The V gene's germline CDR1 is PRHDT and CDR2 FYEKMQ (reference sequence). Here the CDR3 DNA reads TGTGCCAGCAGCTTGGGGGGACAGGGTTTGCATGAGCAGTTCTTC. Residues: CASSLGGQGLHEQFF.

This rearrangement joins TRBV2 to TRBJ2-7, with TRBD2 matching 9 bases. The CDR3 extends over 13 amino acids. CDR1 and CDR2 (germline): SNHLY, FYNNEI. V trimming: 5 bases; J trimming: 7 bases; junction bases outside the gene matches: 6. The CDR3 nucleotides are TGTGCCAGCAGTTTACTAGCGGGTGGTGAGCAGTACTTC. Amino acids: CASSLLAGGEQYF.

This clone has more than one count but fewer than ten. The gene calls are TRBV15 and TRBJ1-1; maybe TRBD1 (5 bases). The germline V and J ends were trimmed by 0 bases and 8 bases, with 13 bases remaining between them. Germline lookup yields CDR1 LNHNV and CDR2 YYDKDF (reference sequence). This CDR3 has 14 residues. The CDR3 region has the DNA TGTGCCACCAGCAGAGATCTACAGGCCTCAGAAGCTTTCTTT. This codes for CATSRDLQASEAFF.

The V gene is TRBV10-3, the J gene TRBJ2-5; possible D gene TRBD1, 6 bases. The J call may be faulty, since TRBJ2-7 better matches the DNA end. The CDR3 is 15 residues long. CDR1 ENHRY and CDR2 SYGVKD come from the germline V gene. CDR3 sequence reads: CAISPRGGLAYEQYF. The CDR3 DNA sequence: TGTGCCATCAGCCCCCGAGGGGGATTGGCCTACGAGCAGTACTTC.

DNA of the CDR3: TGTGCCTGGAGCCTCGGGGTGTCTAGCAATCAGCCCCAGCATTTT. Translated, it gives CAWSLGVSSNQPQHF. This chain connects TRBV30 to TRBJ1-5; D is ambiguous. From germline, CDR1 is GTSNPN and CDR2 SVGIG (reference sequence). The CDR3 is 15 amino acids. Trimming left V 3 bases short and J 0 bases short, with 12 bases between.

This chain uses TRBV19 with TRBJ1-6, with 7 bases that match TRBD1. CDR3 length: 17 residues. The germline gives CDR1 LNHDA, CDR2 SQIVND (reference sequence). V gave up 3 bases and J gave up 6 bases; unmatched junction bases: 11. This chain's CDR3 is CASSMPPIDRVNSPLHF. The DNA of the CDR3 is TGTGCCAGTAGTATGCCCCCTATTGACAGGGTTAATTCACCCCTCCACTTT.

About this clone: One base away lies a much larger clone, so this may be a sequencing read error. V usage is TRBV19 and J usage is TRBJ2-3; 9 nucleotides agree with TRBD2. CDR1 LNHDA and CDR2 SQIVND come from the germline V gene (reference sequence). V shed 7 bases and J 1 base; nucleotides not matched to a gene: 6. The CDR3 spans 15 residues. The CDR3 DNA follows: TGTGCCAGTAATCCTTTAGCGGGAGGCACAGATACGCAGTATTTT. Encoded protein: CASNPLAGGTDTQYF.

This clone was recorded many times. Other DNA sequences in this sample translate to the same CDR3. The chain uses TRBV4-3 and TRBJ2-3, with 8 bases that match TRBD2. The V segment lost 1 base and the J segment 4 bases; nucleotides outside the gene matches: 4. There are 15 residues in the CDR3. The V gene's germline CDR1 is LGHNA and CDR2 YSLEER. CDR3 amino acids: CASSQAGGPADTQYF. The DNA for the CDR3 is TGCGCCAGCAGCCAAGCGGGAGGGCCGGCAGATACGCAGTATTTT.

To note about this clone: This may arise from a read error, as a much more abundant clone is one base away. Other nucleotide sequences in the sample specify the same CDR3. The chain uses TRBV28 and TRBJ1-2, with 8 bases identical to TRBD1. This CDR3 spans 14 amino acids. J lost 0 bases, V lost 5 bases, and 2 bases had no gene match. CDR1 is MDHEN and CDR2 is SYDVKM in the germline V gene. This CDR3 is CASSDRGPNYGYTF. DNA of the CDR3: TGTGCCAGCAGTGACAGGGGACCTAACTATGGCTACACCTTC.

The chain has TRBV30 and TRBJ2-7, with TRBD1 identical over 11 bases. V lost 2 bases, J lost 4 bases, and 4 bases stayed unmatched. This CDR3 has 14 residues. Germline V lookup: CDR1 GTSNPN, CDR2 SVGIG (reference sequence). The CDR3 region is CAWSSGQGGYEQYF. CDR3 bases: TGTGCCTGGAGTTCGGGACAGGGGGGATACGAGCAGTACTTC. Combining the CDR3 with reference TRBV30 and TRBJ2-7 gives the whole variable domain SQTIHQWPATLVQPVGSPLSLECTVEGTSNPNLYWYRQAAGRGLQLLFYSVGIGQISSEVPQNLSASRPQDRQFILSSKKLLLSDSGFYLCAWSSGQGGYEQYFGPGTRLTVT.

CDR3 region: CASSLSTPEQYF. CDR3 DNA: TGTGCCAGCAGTTTATCGACGCCTGAGCAGTACTTC. This chain connects TRBV28 to TRBJ2-7; no firm D call. CDR3 length equals 12 residues. V lost 1 base and J lost 7, with 8 bases in between. Germline values: CDR1 MDHEN, CDR2 SYDVKM. The variable domain in full, completed from reference TRBV28 and TRBJ2-7, reads DVKVTQSSRYLVKRTGEKVFLECVQDMDHENMFWYRQDPGLGLRLIYFSYDVKMKEKGDIPEGYSVSREKKERFSLILESASTNQTSMYLCASSLSTPEQYFGPGTRLTVT.

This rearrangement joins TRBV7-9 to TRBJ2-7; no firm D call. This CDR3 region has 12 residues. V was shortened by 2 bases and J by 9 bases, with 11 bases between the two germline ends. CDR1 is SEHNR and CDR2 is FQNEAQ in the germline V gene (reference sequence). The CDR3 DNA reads TGTGCCAGCAGCTTACAACCCTTAGTGCAGTACTTC. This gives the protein CASSLQPLVQYF.

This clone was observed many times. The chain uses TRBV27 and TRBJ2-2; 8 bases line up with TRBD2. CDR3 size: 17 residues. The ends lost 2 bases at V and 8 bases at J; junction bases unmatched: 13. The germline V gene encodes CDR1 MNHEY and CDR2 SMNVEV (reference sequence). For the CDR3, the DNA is TGTGCCAGCAGTTTAGCAGCCGTGGCTAGCGGGTTGGGGGAGCTGTTTTTT. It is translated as CASSLAAVASGLGELFF.

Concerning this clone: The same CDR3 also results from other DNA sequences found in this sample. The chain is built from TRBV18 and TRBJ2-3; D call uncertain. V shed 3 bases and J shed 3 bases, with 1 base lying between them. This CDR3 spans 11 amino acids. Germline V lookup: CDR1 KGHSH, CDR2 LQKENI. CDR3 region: CASSPTDTQYF. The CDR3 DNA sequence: TGTGCCAGCTCACCGACAGATACGCAGTATTTT.

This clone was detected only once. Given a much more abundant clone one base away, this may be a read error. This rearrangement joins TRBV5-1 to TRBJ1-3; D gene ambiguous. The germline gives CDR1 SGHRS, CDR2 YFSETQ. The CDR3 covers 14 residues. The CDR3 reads CASSLANSGSTIYF. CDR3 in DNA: TGCGCCAGCAGCTTGGCCAACTCTGGAAGCACCATATATTTT.

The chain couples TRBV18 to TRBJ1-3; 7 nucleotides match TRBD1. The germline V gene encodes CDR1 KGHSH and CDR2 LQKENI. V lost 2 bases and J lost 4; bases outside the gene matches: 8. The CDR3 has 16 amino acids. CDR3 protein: CASSPTTGQPGNTIYF. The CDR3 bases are TGTGCCAGCTCACCAACGACAGGGCAGCCAGGAAACACCATATATTTT.

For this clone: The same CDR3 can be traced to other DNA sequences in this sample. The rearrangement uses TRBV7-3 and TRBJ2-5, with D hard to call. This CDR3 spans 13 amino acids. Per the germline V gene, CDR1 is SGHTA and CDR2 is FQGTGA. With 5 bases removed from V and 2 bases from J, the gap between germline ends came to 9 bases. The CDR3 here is CASSPGSQETQYF. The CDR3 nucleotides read TGTGCCAGCAGCCCCGGGTCTCAAGAGACCCAGTACTTC.

CDR3 bases: TGTGCCAGCTCACCACTGGACAGGGGGCCTTGGGAGACCCAGTACTTC. Residues: CASSPLDRGPWETQYF. The chain combines TRBV18 with TRBJ2-5; 11 bases are shared with TRBD1. The trim removed 1 base at V and 5 bases at J, leaving 6 bases unmatched. The CDR3 covers 16 residues. Germline lookup yields CDR1 KGHSH and CDR2 LQKENI.

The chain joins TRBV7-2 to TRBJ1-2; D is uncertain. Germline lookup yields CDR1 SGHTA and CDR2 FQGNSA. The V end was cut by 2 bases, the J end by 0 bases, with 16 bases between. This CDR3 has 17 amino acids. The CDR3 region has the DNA TGTGCCAGCAGCTTACGCGGCGGAATAACCTCTAACTATGGCTACACCTTC. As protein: CASSLRGGITSNYGYTF.

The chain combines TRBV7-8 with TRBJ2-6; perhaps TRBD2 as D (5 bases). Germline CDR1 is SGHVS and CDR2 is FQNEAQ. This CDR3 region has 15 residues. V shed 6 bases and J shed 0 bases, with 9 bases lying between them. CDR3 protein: CASRIRGSGANVLTF. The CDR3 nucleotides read TGTGCCAGCAGAATTCGGGGCTCTGGGGCCAACGTCCTGACTTTC.

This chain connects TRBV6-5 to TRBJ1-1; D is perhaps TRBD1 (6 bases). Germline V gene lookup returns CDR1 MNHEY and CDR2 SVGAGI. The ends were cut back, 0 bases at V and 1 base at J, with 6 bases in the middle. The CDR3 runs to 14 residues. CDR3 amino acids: CASSYSGGNTEAFF. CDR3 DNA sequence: TGTGCCAGCAGTTACTCAGGGGGGAACACTGAAGCTTTCTTT.

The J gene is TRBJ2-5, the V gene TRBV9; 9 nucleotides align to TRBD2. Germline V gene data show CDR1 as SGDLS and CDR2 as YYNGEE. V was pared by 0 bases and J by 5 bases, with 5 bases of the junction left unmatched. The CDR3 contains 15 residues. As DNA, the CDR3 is TGTGCCAGCAGCGTAGCTAGCGGGATCTGGGAGACCCAGTACTTC. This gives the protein CASSVASGIWETQYF.

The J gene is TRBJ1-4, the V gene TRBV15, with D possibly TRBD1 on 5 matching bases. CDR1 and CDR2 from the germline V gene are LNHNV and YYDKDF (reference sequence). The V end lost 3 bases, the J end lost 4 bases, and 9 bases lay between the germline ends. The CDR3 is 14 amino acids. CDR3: CATSSPGRNEKLFF. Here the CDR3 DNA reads TGTGCCACCAGCAGTCCGGGACGTAATGAAAAACTGTTTTTT.

Here the CDR3 DNA reads TGTGCCTGGAGTTTACTTGTAGGAGAGACCCAGTACTTC. It specifies CAWSLLVGETQYF. The rearrangement joins TRBV30 to TRBJ2-5; the D is unclear. This CDR3 has 13 amino acids. Trimming removed 2 bases from V and 4 bases from J, with 11 bases in between. Germline V gene lookup returns CDR1 GTSNPN and CDR2 SVGIG (reference sequence). The variable domain in full, with the rest retrieved from reference TRBV30 and TRBJ2-5, is SQTIHQWPATLVQPVGSPLSLECTVEGTSNPNLYWYRQAAGRGLQLLFYSVGIGQISSEVPQNLSASRPQDRQFILSSKKLLLSDSGFYLCAWSLLVGETQYFGPGTRLLVL.

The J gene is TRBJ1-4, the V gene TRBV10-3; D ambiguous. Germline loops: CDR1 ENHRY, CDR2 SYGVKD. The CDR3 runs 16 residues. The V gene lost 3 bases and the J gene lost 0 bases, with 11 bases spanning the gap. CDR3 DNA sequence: TGTGCCATCAGTGACTCAACACCCGCAACTAATGAAAAACTGTTTTTT. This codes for CAISDSTPATNEKLFF.

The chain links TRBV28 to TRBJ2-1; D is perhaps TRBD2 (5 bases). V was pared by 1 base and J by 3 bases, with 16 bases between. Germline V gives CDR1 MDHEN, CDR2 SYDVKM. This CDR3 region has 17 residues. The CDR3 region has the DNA TGTGCCAGCAGTTTATCATTTACTAGTCGGATCTACAATGAGCAGTTCTTC. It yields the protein CASSLSFTSRIYNEQFF.

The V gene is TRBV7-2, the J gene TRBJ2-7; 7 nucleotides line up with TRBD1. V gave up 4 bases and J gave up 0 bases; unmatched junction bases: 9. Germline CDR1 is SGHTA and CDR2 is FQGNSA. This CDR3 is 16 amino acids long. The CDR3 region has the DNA TGTGCCAGCAGCTCGCGGTTAGGGGGCGCCTCCTACGAGCAGTACTTC. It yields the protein CASSSRLGGASYEQYF.

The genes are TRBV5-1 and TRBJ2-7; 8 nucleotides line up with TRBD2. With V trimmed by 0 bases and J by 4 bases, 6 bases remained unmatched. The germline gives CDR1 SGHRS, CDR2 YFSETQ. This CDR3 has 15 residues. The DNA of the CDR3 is TGCGCCAGCAGCTTGGAGGTAGCGGGACTTTACGAGCAGTACTTC. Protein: CASSLEVAGLYEQYF.

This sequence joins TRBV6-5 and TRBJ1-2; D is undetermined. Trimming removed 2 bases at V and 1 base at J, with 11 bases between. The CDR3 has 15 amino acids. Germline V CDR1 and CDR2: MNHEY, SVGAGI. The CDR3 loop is CASSYGRHFNYGYTF. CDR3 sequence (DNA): TGTGCCAGCAGTTACGGTCGCCATTTTAACTATGGCTACACCTTC.

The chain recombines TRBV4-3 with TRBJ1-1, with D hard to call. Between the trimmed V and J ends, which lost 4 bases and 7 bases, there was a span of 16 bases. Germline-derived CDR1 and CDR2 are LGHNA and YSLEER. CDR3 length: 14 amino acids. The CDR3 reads CASSRLISGYEAFF. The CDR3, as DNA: TGCGCCAGCAGCCGCCTAATCAGTGGCTATGAAGCTTTCTTT.